This TCR beta chain was profiled in a study of blood T cell repertoires in COVID-19. Data came from immunoSEQ multiplex PCR; TCRdb stores just in-frame clones and leaves some out. The sample has some 46,000 clones; around 87% are singletons. Sequencing used peripheral blood. The sequence was obtained from a human donor in a cohort sampled during active COVID-19.

The CDR3 spells CASSSLADQETQYF. In nucleotides, the CDR3 is TGTGCCAGCAGTTCCCTAGCGGACCAAGAGACCCAGTACTTC. The chain links TRBV6-6 to TRBJ2-5; 7 nucleotides match TRBD2. This CDR3 region has 14 residues. Germline V lookup: CDR1 MNHNY, CDR2 SVGAGI (reference sequence). V lost 4 bases and J lost 0; bases outside the gene matches: 2.